This entry concerns a single T cell receptor beta chain. These data originate in a study of blood T cells in healthy people across ages. V lost 4 bases and J lost 7; bases outside the gene matches: 11. The CDR3 loop spans 15 amino acids. CDR1 and CDR2 from the germline V gene are MGHRA and YSYEKL. A sample-barcoded 5' primer and a J-beta primer mix were used in a second PCR of about 7 to 12 cycles. TCRdb reanalysed the 5' RACE reads using MiXCR and keeps one entry per CDR3 protein. The sample contains some 1.4 million distinct CDR3 sequences, around two fifths of which appear only once. Sequencing was carried out using blood. The receptor comes from a woman between 18 and 29 years old in good health. V and J are TRBV4-1 and TRBJ2-7; TRBD1 aligns across 9 bases. The CDR3 here is CASSLTSGQGREQYF. Here the CDR3 DNA reads TGCGCCAGCAGCCTTACCTCGGGACAGGGTCGGGAGCAGTACTTC.